The 20 T cell receptor beta chains in this list originate from one sample, sequenced in a study of blood T cell repertoires in COVID-19. Only in-frame clones appear in the TCRdb table, and some are missing; sequencing was by immunoSEQ multiplex PCR. This sample has 200,000 to 250,000 clones, with approximately 90% found just once. The sample taken for sequencing was peripheral blood. Receptors were obtained from a man between 25 and 39 years old with COVID-19, enrolled during active disease.

V usage is TRBV28 and J usage is TRBJ1-5; weak D call: TRBD1 (5 bases). The CDR3 totals 15 residues. V lost 5 bases and J lost 7, with 18 bases in between. Germline loops: CDR1 MDHEN, CDR2 SYDVKM. Written as DNA, the CDR3 is TGTGCCAGCAGTACCGCACAGGCCGCAGGACAGCCCCAGCATTTT. It translates to CASSTAQAAGQPQHF.

J is TRBJ2-3 and V is TRBV28, with TRBD2 as a possible D gene (6 bases). This CDR3 comprises 16 residues. CDR1 MDHEN and CDR2 SYDVKM come from the germline V gene. The V and J ends lost 7 bases and 0 bases respectively, with 17 bases between them. The CDR3 coding sequence is TGTGCCAGCAAGGGTCATAAGGGAGGTAGCACAGATACGCAGTATTTT. This codes for CASKGHKGGSTDTQYF. The full variable domain, rest sourced from reference TRBV28 and TRBJ2-3, is DVKVTQSSRYLVKRTGEKVFLECVQDMDHENMFWYRQDPGLGLRLIYFSYDVKMKEKGDIPEGYSVSREKKERFSLILESASTNQTSMYLCASKGHKGGSTDTQYFGPGTRLTVL.

This sequence joins TRBV18 and TRBJ2-7; no reliable D call. The V gene's germline CDR1 is KGHSH and CDR2 LQKENI. Between the trimmed V and J ends, which lost 3 bases and 5 bases, there was a span of 5 bases. This CDR3 region has 11 residues. CDR3 nucleotide sequence: TGTGCCAGCTCACCCCTTGACGAGCAGTACTTC. It codes for CASSPLDEQYF.

V and J are TRBV30 and TRBJ2-2, with 8 positions matching TRBD1. The CDR3 loop spans 16 amino acids. CDR1 is GTSNPN and CDR2 is SVGIG in the germline V gene (reference sequence). The V segment lost 4 bases and the J segment 2 bases; nucleotides outside the gene matches: 9. As DNA, the CDR3 is TGTGCCTGGATCCCACTGGACAGGGCTAACACCGGGGAGCTGTTTTTT. Encoded protein: CAWIPLDRANTGELFF.

The V gene is TRBV3-1 (or the pseudogene TRBV3-2), the J gene TRBJ1-5; no clear D gene. Looked up from germline, CDR1 is LGHDT and CDR2 is YNNKEL (reference sequence). The CDR3 is 14 amino acids. V was cut by 1 base and J by 1 base, with 5 bases left in between. CDR3: CASSQGPSNQPQHF. DNA of the CDR3: TGTGCCAGCAGCCAAGGGCCCAGCAATCAGCCCCAGCATTTT.

V is TRBV20-1 and J is TRBJ1-2, with TRBD1 as a possible D gene (6 bases). This CDR3 region has 13 residues. Per germline, CDR1 DFQATT and CDR2 SNEGSKA (reference sequence). V was cut by 3 bases and J by 8 bases, with 16 bases left in between. CDR3 sequence: CSASEGGVEGYTF. The CDR3 DNA is TGCAGTGCTAGTGAGGGGGGGGTTGAGGGCTACACCTTC.

The chain recombines TRBV4-2 with TRBJ1-5, with 8 bases that match TRBD1. V gave up 4 bases and J gave up 4 bases; unmatched junction bases: 9. Germline V lookup: CDR1 LGHNA, CDR2 YNFKEQ. This CDR3 spans 16 amino acids. In nucleotides, the CDR3 is TGTGCCAGCAGCCTCAGGGCAGGGGGCGCGAATCAGCCCCAGCATTTT. Amino acids: CASSLRAGGANQPQHF.

This rearrangement joins TRBV5-1 to TRBJ2-2, with 7 bases identical to TRBD2. CDR1 is SGHRS and CDR2 is YFSETQ in the germline V gene. V dropped 4 bases and J dropped 4; count of bases not matched to a gene: 7. This CDR3 comprises 15 residues. CDR3 nucleotides: TGCGCCAGCAGCAGCGGGACGCCGCTCACCGGGGAGCTGTTTTTT. As protein: CASSSGTPLTGELFF.

The chain is built from TRBV15 and TRBJ2-7, with TRBD1 matching 7 bases. Germline CDR1 and CDR2: LNHNV and YYDKDF (reference sequence). The junction had 1 base not matched to a gene; V was cut back by 3 bases and J by 2 bases. The CDR3 covers 13 residues. CDR3 loop: CATSRDRTYEQYF. The CDR3 nucleotides read TGTGCCACCAGCAGGGACAGGACCTACGAGCAGTACTTC.

This clone has just a few counts. V gene TRBV5-1 combines with J gene TRBJ2-7; tentatively, D is TRBD1 (6 bases). Trimming took 4 bases from V and 0 from J, leaving 17 bases between them. Germline V CDR1 and CDR2: SGHRS, YFSETQ. The CDR3 has 16 residues. This CDR3 is CASSPDGQGSSYEQYF. The CDR3 DNA is TGCGCCAGCAGCCCCGACGGGCAGGGGAGCTCCTACGAGCAGTACTTC.

V and J are TRBV21-1 and TRBJ2-3; TRBD2 is taken as the D call from the table, unchecked against the DNA. TRBV21-1 is a pseudogene segment. CDR3 length: 16 amino acids. Here the CDR3 DNA reads TGTGCCAGCAGCAAACTAGCGGTCGAATCTTCAGATACGCAGTATTTT. It translates to CASSKLAVESSDTQYF.

The chain carries TRBV6-5 and TRBJ2-2; no clear D. Looked up from germline, CDR1 is MNHEY and CDR2 is SVGAGI. The CDR3 is 13 amino acids. V lost 6 bases and J lost 3, with 8 bases in between. CDR3 amino acids: CASSLRYTGELFF. CDR3 DNA sequence: TGTGCCAGCAGCCTTCGTTACACCGGGGAGCTGTTTTTT.

The chain employs TRBV19 and TRBJ1-3; 11 nucleotides line up with TRBD1. V was pared by 9 bases and J by 3 bases, with 10 bases of the junction left unmatched. Germline-derived CDR1 and CDR2 are LNHDA and SQIVND (reference sequence). CDR3 length equals 16 residues. This chain's CDR3 is CASSRPGQGVGNTIYF. The DNA for the CDR3 is TGTGCCAGCAGCAGGCCGGGACAGGGGGTTGGAAACACCATATATTTT.

This clone was recorded a few times. The chain is built from TRBV30 and TRBJ2-7; 8 bases are a match to TRBD2. Germline V lookup: CDR1 GTSNPN, CDR2 SVGIG (reference sequence). There are 13 residues in the CDR3. CDR3: CARGSGSTYEQYF. The CDR3 region has the DNA TGTGCTAGAGGGAGCGGGAGTACGTACGAGCAGTACTTC.

There are a few counts of this clone. The V and J genes are TRBV3-1 (or the pseudogene TRBV3-2) and TRBJ1-1; D is uncertain. CDR1 is LGHDT, CDR2 YNNKEL, per germline (reference sequence). This CDR3 is 14 amino acids long. The V end lost 4 bases, the J end lost 1 base, and 10 bases lay between the germline ends. The CDR3 DNA is TGTGCCAGCAGCCTGCGGGGTTCGAACACTGAAGCTTTCTTT. Translating it yields CASSLRGSNTEAFF.

The chain has TRBV13 and TRBJ1-1; TRBD1 might be the D (5 bases). CDR3 size: 15 residues. Per the germline V gene, CDR1 is PRHDT and CDR2 is FYEKMQ (reference sequence). The V end was cut by 5 bases, the J end by 11 bases, with 24 bases between. The CDR3 bases are TGTGCCAGCAGCACCAGCCTGCGACAGCTCCAGGCCGCTTTCTTT. It translates to CASSTSLRQLQAAFF.

The rearrangement joins TRBV7-7 to TRBJ1-1; no reliable D call. The CDR3 spans 12 residues. Germline-derived CDR1 and CDR2 are SSHAT and FNYEAQ (reference sequence). V lost 9 bases to trimming and J lost 6 bases, with 14 bases between them. CDR3 bases: TGTGCCAGGCCGGGGTTCGGCCCTGAAGCTTTCTTT. The encoded protein is CARPGFGPEAFF.

V is TRBV3-1 (or the pseudogene TRBV3-2) and J is TRBJ2-2, with TRBD1 matching 10 bases. The V segment lost 2 bases and the J segment 7 bases; nucleotides outside the gene matches: 7. The CDR3 extends over 16 amino acids. Per the germline V gene, CDR1 is LGHDT and CDR2 is YNNKEL (reference sequence). CDR3 amino acids: CASSQLTGGENGELFF. The CDR3, as DNA: TGTGCCAGCAGCCAATTGACAGGGGGCGAGAACGGGGAGCTGTTTTTT.

The rearrangement joins TRBV6-2 or TRBV6-3 to TRBJ1-1; no firm D call. The CDR3 runs 15 residues. CDR1 is MNHEY, CDR2 SVGEGT, per germline. Deletions cut 3 bases from V and 2 bases from J, with 13 bases between. CDR3 bases: TGTGCCAGCAGTTATATGGCGGGCGTTAACACTGAAGCTTTCTTT. Translating it yields CASSYMAGVNTEAFF.

The chain has TRBV10-3 and TRBJ2-3; TRBD2 aligns across 12 bases. The V segment lost 0 bases and the J segment 2 bases; nucleotides outside the gene matches: 6. CDR3 length: 18 residues. CDR1 and CDR2 from the germline V gene are ENHRY and SYGVKD. Written as DNA, the CDR3 is TGTGCCATCAGTGAGTCTTCCGGGACTAGCGGGTTCACAGATACGCAGTATTTT. It translates to CAISESSGTSGFTDTQYF.